This T cell receptor beta chain was sequenced for a study of blood T cell repertoires in COVID-19. In the study overall: The United States, Italy and Spain were the sources of the acute and convalescent COVID-19 samples. Sources were T cells, B-cell-depleted T cells, or PBMCs; the material itself was cDNA or gDNA.

The V gene's germline CDR1 is GTSNPN and CDR2 SVGIG (reference sequence). The CDR3 length is 13 residues. J lost 3 bases, V lost 3 bases, and 1 base had no gene match. Using immunoSEQ multiplex PCR, the repertoire was profiled, and TCRdb retains in-frame clones only, with some absent. The table shows tens of thousands of clones, with 70% to 80% occurring only once. This receptor was taken from a human donor in a cohort sampled during active COVID-19. The chain recombines TRBV30 with TRBJ2-5; 10 bases align to TRBD2. Sequencing was carried out using peripheral blood. The CDR3 DNA reads as TGTGCCTGGAGCGGACTAGCGGAAGAGACCCAGTACTTC. Translation: CAWSGLAEETQYF.